This TCR beta chain is from a study of blood T cell repertoires in COVID-19. In the study overall: T cells, B-cell-depleted T cells, or PBMCs provided the cDNA or gDNA that served as material.

For recovered donors of Cohort 3, there were two negative PCRs, clearance, or symptom resolution. Only one count was recorded for this clone. The CDR3 is made up of 13 amino acids. The germline V gene has CDR1 MNHEY and CDR2 SVGAGI. V was pared by 4 bases and J by 0 bases, with 6 bases between. Repertoires were generated with immunoSEQ multiplex PCR, while TCRdb's copy carries only in-frame clones and drops some. The data show nearly 200,000 clones, roughly 80% seen once. The material sequenced was PBMCs or T cells enriched from blood (not recorded which). The sequence was collected from a man aged 35 to 55 who had recovered from COVID-19. The genes are TRBV6-5 and TRBJ1-2; D is unresolved. The CDR3 region is CASSWGANYGYTF. CDR3 DNA sequence: TGTGCCAGCAGTTGGGGAGCTAACTATGGCTACACCTTC.